This is a list of T cell receptor beta chains from one sample in a study of shared clonotypes between healthy human individuals. Some clones are missing from TCRdb's copy, which holds only in-frame ones; the method was immunoSEQ multiplex PCR. The data show hundreds of thousands of clones, about 85% seen once. Sequencing was carried out using PBMCs. The receptors come from a woman in her thirties or forties in good health. Some clones in this sample may be carry-over from other donors' samples. Each CDR3 is given with its conserved first and last residue. A D gene is named only where the DNA matches it firmly. Clone size, where shown, is once, few, many, or a class for clones that have expanded.

d_call	v_call	j_call	clone_size	cdr3_nt	cdr3_aa
-	TRBV9	TRBJ1-1	once	TGTGCCAGCAGCTCGCCGGGGGAATACACTGAAGCTTTCTTT	CASSSPGEYTEAFF
TRBD1	TRBV5-1	TRBJ1-1	-	TGCGCCAGCAGCTTCAATATCCCTGGACAGGGGCGAGGTGACACTGAAGCTTTCTTT	CASSFNIPGQGRGDTEAFF
-	TRBV7-3	TRBJ2-1	-	TGTGCCAGCAGCCCTCTGGGTCGCGCCTACAATGAGCAGTTCTTC	CASSPLGRAYNEQFF
-	TRBV4-1	TRBJ2-5	once	TGCGCCAGCAGCCAAGATCCCAGGGTAGGGGAGACCCAGTACTTC	CASSQDPRVGETQYF
-	TRBV7-9	TRBJ2-2	-	TGTGCCAGCAGCTTAGGTCGCGGGATCGACACCGGGGAGCTGTTTTTT	CASSLGRGIDTGELFF
TRBD1	TRBV27	TRBJ1-5	-	TGTGCCAGCAGTTTTGACAGGGATCAGCCCCAGCATTTT	CASSFDRDQPQHF
-	TRBV5-8	TRBJ2-7	-	TGTGCCAGCAGCTTGGACCGTAGTTACGAGCAGTACTTC	CASSLDRSYEQYF
TRBD1	TRBV13	TRBJ1-1	few	TGTGCCAGCAGCTCCGGACAGGGGATAGGCACTGAAGCTTTCTTT	CASSSGQGIGTEAFF
-	TRBV7-2	TRBJ2-7	-	TGTGCCAGCAGCTCTACAGACTGGAGCGAGCAGTACTTC	CASSSTDWSEQYF
-	TRBV18	TRBJ2-3	-	TGTGCCAGCTCACCCAACAACAGCCCAGATACGCAGTATTTT	CASSPNNSPDTQYF
-	TRBV11-3	TRBJ2-2	-	TGTGCCAGCAGCTTCGCAGGGGCGAACACCGGGGAGCTGTTTTTT	CASSFAGANTGELFF
-	TRBV29-1	TRBJ2-7	-	TGCAGCGCCGGGGCAGGGCCCTCCTACGAGCAGTACTTC	CSAGAGPSYEQYF
-	TRBV29-1	TRBJ2-1	-	TGCAGCGTTGAAGATCAGGTAGTCGATGAGCAGTTCTTC	CSVEDQVVDEQFF
TRBD2	TRBV27	TRBJ2-5	-	TGTGCCAGCAGTTTATCCGGGACTAGCGGCGGGGAGCAGTACTTC	CASSLSGTSGGEQYF
-	TRBV21-1	TRBJ2-3	-	TGTGCCAGCAGCAAAAAAACGCGGGGACTAGCGGATAGCACAGATACGCAGTATTTT	CASSKKTRGLADSTDTQYF
-	TRBV28	TRBJ2-7	once	TGTGCCAGCCGAAAGGCAGGGAACTACGAGCAGTACTTC	CASRKAGNYEQYF
-	TRBV5-1	TRBJ2-1	-	TGCGCCAGCAGCTTAGTACGGGACTTCTACAATGAGCAGTTCTTC	CASSLVRDFYNEQFF
TRBD1	TRBV7-3	TRBJ1-6	many	TGTGCCAGCAGCGTGACAGGGGGTAATTCACCCCTCCACTTT	CASSVTGGNSPLHF
TRBD2	TRBV28	TRBJ2-7	few	TGTGCCAGCAAAGCTCCGCGGGAGACTGACGAGCAGTACTTC	CASKAPRETDEQYF
TRBD1	TRBV6-5	TRBJ1-6	-	TGTGCCAGCAGTTTAAGGACAGGGGAGAATTCACCCCTCCACTTT	CASSLRTGENSPLHF
TRBD1	TRBV28	TRBJ1-5	-	TGTGCCAGCAGTGGACAGGGTAGACATCAGCCCCAGCATTTT	CASSGQGRHQPQHF
-	TRBV4-2	TRBJ2-7	-	TGTGCCAGCAGCCAATTCCAGGGGCTGGACGGCGAGCAGTACTTC	CASSQFQGLDGEQYF
TRBD2	TRBV27	TRBJ2-1	-	TGTGCCAGCAGTTTAATGGCTAGCGGGTACAATGAGCAGTTCTTC	CASSLMASGYNEQFF
TRBD1	TRBV10-3	TRBJ2-3	-	TGTGCCATCAGTGAGCGGGCTAGCGGACAGGGGGATACGCAGTATTTT	CAISERASGQGDTQYF
-	TRBV28	TRBJ1-4	-	TGTGCCAGCCAAACTCGGACGTCAACTAATGAAAAACTGTTTTTT	CASQTRTSTNEKLFF
TRBD1	TRBV4-2	TRBJ2-7	-	TGTGCCAGCAGCCAAGAAGGGGGACAGGGGTACGAGCAGTACTTC	CASSQEGGQGYEQYF
-	TRBV28	TRBJ1-2	-	TGTGCCAGCAGCTTGGGGGAAACGGGTTTTAGAGGCTACACCTTC	CASSLGETGFRGYTF
-	TRBV28	TRBJ2-1	once	TGTGCCAGCGCAGGAGGGACTTCCTACAATGAGCAGTTCTTC	CASAGGTSYNEQFF
-	TRBV28	TRBJ2-5	-	TGTGCCAGCAGTTTGGTCAGCGACAGCCAAGAGACCCAGTACTTC	CASSLVSDSQETQYF
-	TRBV5-4	TRBJ2-3	once	TGTGCCAGCAGTCAGGGGTTCACAGATACGCAGTATTTT	CASSQGFTDTQYF
-	TRBV19	TRBJ2-1	-	TGTGCCAGTGGCCCTAGTGGATACAATGAGCAGTTCTTC	CASGPSGYNEQFF
-	TRBV11-3	TRBJ2-2	-	TGTGCCAGCAGCTTAACGATCGACGGGGAGCTGTTTTTT	CASSLTIDGELFF
-	TRBV18	TRBJ1-1	-	TGTGCCAGCTCACCTCAGGGACAAAACACTGAAGCTTTCTTT	CASSPQGQNTEAFF
TRBD2	TRBV27	TRBJ2-7	-	TGTGCCAACCCGACTAGCGGGGATAGGGTGAAATACGAGCAGTACTTC	CANPTSGDRVKYEQYF
TRBD1	TRBV28	TRBJ2-1	-	TGTGCCAGCAGTCCCCGGGACAGGGGATTCAATGAGCAGTTCTTC	CASSPRDRGFNEQFF
-	TRBV7-2	TRBJ1-6	-	TGTGCCAGCAGCTTAGGTCTAGGGAGGGGAAATTCACCCCTCCACTTT	CASSLGLGRGNSPLHF
-	TRBV7-2	TRBJ1-3	-	TGTGCCAGCAGCTTAACGGCAAGCTCTGGAAACACCATATATTTT	CASSLTASSGNTIYF
-	TRBV7-2	TRBJ1-2	-	TGTGCCAGCAGCCCCGGGCAGACCTACTATGGCTACACCTTC	CASSPGQTYYGYTF
-	TRBV7-3	TRBJ1-1	-	TGTGCCAGCAGCTTTTTGGGCCCGAACACTGAAGCTTTCTTT	CASSFLGPNTEAFF
-	TRBV4-2	TRBJ2-3	-	TGTGCCAGCAGCCAAGAACCGGGTACGCAGTATTTT	CASSQEPGTQYF
-	TRBV29-1	TRBJ1-5	-	TGCAGCGTGAGGCCGGGGGCGAGCGATCAGCCCCAGCATTTT	CSVRPGASDQPQHF
-	TRBV29-1	TRBJ2-1	once	TGCAGCGTTGATAAGGGGGAGCAGTTCTTC	CSVDKGEQFF
-	TRBV6-4	TRBJ2-1	few	TGTGCCAGCAGTAGACACGCCTTGAATGAGCAGTTCTTC	CASSRHALNEQFF
TRBD2	TRBV28	TRBJ2-7	-	TGTGCCAGCAGTTTGGAACGGGGACTAGCGGGAACCTACGAGCAGTACTTC	CASSLERGLAGTYEQYF
-	TRBV2	TRBJ2-2	-	TGTGCCAGCAGTGAGGCGATCAGTTGGACCGGGGAGCTGTTTTTT	CASSEAISWTGELFF
-	TRBV30	TRBJ2-7	many	TGTGCCTGGAGTGTTACACCCTACGAGCAGTACTTC	CAWSVTPYEQYF
TRBD1	TRBV7-9	TRBJ1-2	once	TGTGCCAGCAGCCTACACGACAGGGAAAACTATGGCTACACCTTC	CASSLHDRENYGYTF
TRBD1	TRBV5-1	TRBJ2-7	-	TGCGCCAGCAGCTTGTATGGGACAGACGCCTACGAGCAGTACTTC	CASSLYGTDAYEQYF
-	TRBV19	TRBJ2-2	-	TGTGCCAGTTCGCGGGGGAACACCGGGGAGCTGTTTTTT	CASSRGNTGELFF